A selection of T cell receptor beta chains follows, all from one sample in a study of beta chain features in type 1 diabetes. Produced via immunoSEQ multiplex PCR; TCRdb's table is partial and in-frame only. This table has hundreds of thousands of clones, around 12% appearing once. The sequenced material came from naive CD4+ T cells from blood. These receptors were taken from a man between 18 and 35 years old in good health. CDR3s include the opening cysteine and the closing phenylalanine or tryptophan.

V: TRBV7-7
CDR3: CASSLDAGQQETQYF

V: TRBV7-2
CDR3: CASSSGGAYGYTF

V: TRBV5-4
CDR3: CASSLRQGPYEQYF

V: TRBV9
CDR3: CASSFHTTNTGELFF

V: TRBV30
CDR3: CAWSVRSSGRARETQYF

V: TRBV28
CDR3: CASSIRRETQYF

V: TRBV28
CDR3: CASSLSDRGNQPQHF

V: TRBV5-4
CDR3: CASSHRDSEAFF

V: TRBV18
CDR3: CASSQERGSYEQYF

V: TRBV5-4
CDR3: CASSLRGGGGYGYTF

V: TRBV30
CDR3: CAWRLYTGELFF

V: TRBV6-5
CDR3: CAISRSGTQYF

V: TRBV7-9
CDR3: CASSSRLAGGRRRNEQFF

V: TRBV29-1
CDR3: CSVVLTGQHNTEAFF

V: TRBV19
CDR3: CASSRTGPHEQYF

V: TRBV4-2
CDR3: CASSLNSGGAAYNEQFF

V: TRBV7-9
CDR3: CASSPPGYNEQFF

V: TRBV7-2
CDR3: CASSRLAGAGSETQYF

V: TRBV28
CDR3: CASWTGFNSPLHF

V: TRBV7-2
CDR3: CASSPNTGQGQKLFF

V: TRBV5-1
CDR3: CASSFSPSGGNTEAFF